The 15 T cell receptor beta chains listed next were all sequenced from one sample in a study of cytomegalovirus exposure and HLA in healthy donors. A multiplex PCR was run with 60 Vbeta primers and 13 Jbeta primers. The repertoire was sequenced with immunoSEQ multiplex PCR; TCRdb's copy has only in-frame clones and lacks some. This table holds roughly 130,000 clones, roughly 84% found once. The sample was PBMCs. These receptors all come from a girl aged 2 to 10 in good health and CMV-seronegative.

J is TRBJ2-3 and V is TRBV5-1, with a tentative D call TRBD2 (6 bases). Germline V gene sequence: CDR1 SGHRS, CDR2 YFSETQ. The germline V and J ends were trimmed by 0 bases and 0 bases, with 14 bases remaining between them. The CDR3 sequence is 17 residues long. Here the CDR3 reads CASSLGISGASTDTQYF. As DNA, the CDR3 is TGCGCCAGCAGCTTGGGGATTAGCGGAGCTAGCACAGATACGCAGTATTTT.

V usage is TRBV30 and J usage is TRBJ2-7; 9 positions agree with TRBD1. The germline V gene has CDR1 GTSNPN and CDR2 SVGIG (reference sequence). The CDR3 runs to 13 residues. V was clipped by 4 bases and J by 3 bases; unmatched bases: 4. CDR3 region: CAWNPDRGYEQYF. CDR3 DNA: TGTGCCTGGAACCCGGACAGGGGCTACGAGCAGTACTTC.

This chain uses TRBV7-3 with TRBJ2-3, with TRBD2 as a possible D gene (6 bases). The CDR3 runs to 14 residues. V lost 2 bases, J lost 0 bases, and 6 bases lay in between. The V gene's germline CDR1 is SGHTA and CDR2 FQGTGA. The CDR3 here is CASSLGTSTDTQYF. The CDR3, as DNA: TGTGCCAGCAGCTTAGGGACTAGCACAGATACGCAGTATTTT. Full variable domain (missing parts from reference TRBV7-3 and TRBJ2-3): GAGVSQTPSNKVTEKGKYVELRCDPISGHTALYWYRQSLGQGPEFLIYFQGTGAADDSGLPNDRFFAVRPEGSVSTLKIQRTERGDSAVYLCASSLGTSTDTQYFGPGTRLTVL.

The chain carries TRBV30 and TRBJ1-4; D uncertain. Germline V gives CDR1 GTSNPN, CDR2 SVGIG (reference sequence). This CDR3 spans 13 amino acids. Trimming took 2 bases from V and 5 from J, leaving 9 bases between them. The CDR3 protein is CAWSTGVNEKLFF. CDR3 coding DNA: TGTGCCTGGAGTACCGGGGTAAATGAAAAACTGTTTTTT.

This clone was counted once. The CDR3 loop reads CASSPRQITGKNTEAFF. The CDR3 coding sequence is TGTGCCAGCAGCCCGCGACAGATTACAGGGAAGAACACTGAAGCTTTCTTT. This chain links TRBV7-8 with TRBJ1-1, with D perhaps matching TRBD1 (6 bases). Trimming took 5 bases from V and 1 from J, leaving 20 bases between them. In germline, CDR1 is SGHVS, CDR2 FQNEAQ. The CDR3 length is 17 residues.

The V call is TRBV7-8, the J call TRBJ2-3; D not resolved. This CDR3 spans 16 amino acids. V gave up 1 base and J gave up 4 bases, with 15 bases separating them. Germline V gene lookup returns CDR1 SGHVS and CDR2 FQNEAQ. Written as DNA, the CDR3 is TGTGCCAGCAGCTTAGGCTGGAGCCGGCCCGCAGATACGCAGTATTTT. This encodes CASSLGWSRPADTQYF.

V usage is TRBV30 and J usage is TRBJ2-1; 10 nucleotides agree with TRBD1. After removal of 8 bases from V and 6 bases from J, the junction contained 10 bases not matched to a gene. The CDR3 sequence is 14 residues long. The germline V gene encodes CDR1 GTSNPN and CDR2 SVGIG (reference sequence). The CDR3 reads CAKNRDRGGNEQFF. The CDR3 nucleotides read TGTGCCAAGAACCGGGACAGGGGAGGCAATGAGCAGTTCTTC.

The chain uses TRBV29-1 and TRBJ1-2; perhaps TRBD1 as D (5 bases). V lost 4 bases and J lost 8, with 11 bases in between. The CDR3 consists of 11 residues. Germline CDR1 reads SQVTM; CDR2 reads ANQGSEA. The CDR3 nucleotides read TGCAGCGTTGGACAGTCGTCCGGCTACACCTTC. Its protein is CSVGQSSGYTF. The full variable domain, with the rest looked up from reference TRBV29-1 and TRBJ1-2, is SAVISQKPSRDICQRGTSLTIQCQVDSQVTMMFWYRQQPGQSLTLIATANQGSEATYESGFVIDKFPISRPNLTFSTLTVSNMSPEDSSIYLCSVGQSSGYTFGSGTRLTVV.

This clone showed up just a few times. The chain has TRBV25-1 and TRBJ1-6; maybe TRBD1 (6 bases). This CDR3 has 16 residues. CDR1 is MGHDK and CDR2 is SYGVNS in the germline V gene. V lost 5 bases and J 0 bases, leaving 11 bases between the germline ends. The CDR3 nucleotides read TGTGCCAGCAGTTCAGGGGCGAGCTCCTATAATTCACCCCTCCACTTT. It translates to CASSSGASSYNSPLHF.

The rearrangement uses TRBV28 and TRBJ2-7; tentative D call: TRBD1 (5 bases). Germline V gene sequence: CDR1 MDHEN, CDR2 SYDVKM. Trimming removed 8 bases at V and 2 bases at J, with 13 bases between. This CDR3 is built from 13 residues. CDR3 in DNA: TGTGCCAGCTTACAGGTAACGCCCTACGAGCAGTACTTC. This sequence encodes CASLQVTPYEQYF.

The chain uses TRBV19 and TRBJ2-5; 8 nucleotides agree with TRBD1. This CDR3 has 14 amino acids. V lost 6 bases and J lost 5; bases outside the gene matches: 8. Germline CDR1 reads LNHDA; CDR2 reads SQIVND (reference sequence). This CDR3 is CASRGQVVGETQYF. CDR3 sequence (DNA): TGTGCCAGTAGGGGACAGGTTGTCGGGGAGACCCAGTACTTC.

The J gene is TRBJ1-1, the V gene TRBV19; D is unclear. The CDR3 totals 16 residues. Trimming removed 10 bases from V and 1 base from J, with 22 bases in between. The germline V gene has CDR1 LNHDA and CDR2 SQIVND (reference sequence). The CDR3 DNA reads TGTGCCACCCAAAACCTTGGAGGGAGTTCGAACACTGAAGCTTTCTTT. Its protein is CATQNLGGSSNTEAFF.

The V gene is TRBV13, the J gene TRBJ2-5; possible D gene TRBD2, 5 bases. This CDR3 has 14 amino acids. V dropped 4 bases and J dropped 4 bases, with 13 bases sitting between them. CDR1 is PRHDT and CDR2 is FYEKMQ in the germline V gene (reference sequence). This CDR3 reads CASSCGLPRETQYF. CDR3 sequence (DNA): TGTGCCAGCAGCTGCGGACTGCCTCGAGAGACCCAGTACTTC. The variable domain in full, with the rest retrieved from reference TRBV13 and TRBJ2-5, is AAGVIQSPRHLIKEKRETATLKCYPIPRHDTVYWYQQGPGQDPQFLISFYEKMQSDKGSIPDRFSAQQFSDYHSELNMSSLELGDSALYFCASSCGLPRETQYFGPGTRLLVL.

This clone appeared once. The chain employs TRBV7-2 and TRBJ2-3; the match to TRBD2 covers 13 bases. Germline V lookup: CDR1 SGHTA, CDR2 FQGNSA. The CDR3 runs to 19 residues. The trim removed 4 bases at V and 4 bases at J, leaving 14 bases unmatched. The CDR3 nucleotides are TGTGCCAGCAGCTATACCGCGATGACTAGCGGGAGGAGCGCAGATACGCAGTATTTT. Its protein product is CASSYTAMTSGRSADTQYF.

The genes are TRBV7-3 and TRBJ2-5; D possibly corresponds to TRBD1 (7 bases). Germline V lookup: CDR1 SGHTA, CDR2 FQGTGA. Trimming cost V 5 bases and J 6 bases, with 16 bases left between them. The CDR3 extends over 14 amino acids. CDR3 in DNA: TGTGCCAGCAGCCCCCAGGGGGAGGAGAAGACCCAGTACTTC. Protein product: CASSPQGEEKTQYF.